The entry that follows covers one T cell receptor beta chain sequence. The sample is drawn from a study of T cell repertoires in cytomegalovirus infection. The overall study: It can be stated that public TCR beta signatures indicated CMV infection as well as a matching HLA type.

TCRdb called the reads again in MiXCR, with one record for every CDR3 protein. The sample carries about 360,000 distinct CDR3 sequences, around a sixth recorded once. Germline lookup yields CDR1 MGHDK and CDR2 SYGVNS. The CDR3 runs 16 residues. V shed 3 bases and J shed 0 bases, with 15 bases lying between them. V is TRBV25-1 and J is TRBJ2-7; D possibly corresponds to TRBD2 (5 bases). This clonotype was obtained from a human donor in good health (CMV status not recorded). Some clones in this sample may be carry-over from other donors' samples. Material for sequencing was PBMCs. CDR3 sequence (DNA): TGTGCCAGCAGTGATCCAACAGCGGTCGACTCCTACGAGCAGTACTTC. The encoded protein is CASSDPTAVDSYEQYF.